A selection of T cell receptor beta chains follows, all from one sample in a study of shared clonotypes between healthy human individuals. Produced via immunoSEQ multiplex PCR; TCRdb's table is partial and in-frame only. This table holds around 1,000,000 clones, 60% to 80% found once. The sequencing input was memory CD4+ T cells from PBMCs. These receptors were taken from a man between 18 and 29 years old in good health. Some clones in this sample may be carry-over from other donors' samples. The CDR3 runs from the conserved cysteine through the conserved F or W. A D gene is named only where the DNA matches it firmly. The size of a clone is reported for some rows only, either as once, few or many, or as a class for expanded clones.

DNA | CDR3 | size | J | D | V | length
TGTGCCAGCAGCAAATTAAAGGGCCGGTATGGCTACACCTTC | CASSKLKGRYGYTF | . | TRBJ1-2 | . | TRBV21-1 | 14
TGTGCCATCAGGGACATGATACAGGGGAGGAATGAGCAGTTCTTC | CAIRDMIQGRNEQFF | . | TRBJ2-1 | . | TRBV10-3 | 15
TGTGCCTGGGGAACTCTAAGGGAGCGGGGGGCCTACGAGCAGTACTTC | CAWGTLRERGAYEQYF | . | TRBJ2-7 | TRBD2 | TRBV30 | 16
TGTGCCTGGAGTGGGAGGGCTGGTTCACCCCTCCACTTT | CAWSGRAGSPLHF | . | TRBJ1-6 | . | TRBV30 | 13
TGTGCCAGCAGCTTAGATGGTCGTCTCCGTGGGTTTGGGGTAAGACCTGAAGCTTTCTTT | CASSLDGRLRGFGVRPEAFF | . | TRBJ1-1 | . | TRBV11-2 | 20
TGTGCCAGCAGTCCTTTTATTGCCATGGGGACAGATACGCAGTATTTT | CASSPFIAMGTDTQYF | . | TRBJ2-3 | . | TRBV27 | 16
TGTGCCACCAGCAGAGATGTCCGGAGCCGGGAGACCCAGTACTTC | CATSRDVRSRETQYF | many | TRBJ2-5 | . | TRBV15 | 15
TGTGCCAGCTCTTTCAATACCAACACTGAAGCTTTCTTT | CASSFNTNTEAFF | . | TRBJ1-1 | . | TRBV2 | 13
TGTGCCAGCAGCCAAGATCTAACGAGCTACGAGCAGTACTTC | CASSQDLTSYEQYF | . | TRBJ2-7 | . | TRBV4-2 | 14
TGTGCCAGCACCCAGTGGGTAGGGGCCACAGATACGCAGTATTTT | CASTQWVGATDTQYF | . | TRBJ2-3 | . | TRBV5-8 | 15
TGTGCCAGCAGCTCCTACTCAACTTCCTATACCACCGGGGAGCTGTTTTTT | CASSSYSTSYTTGELFF | . | TRBJ2-2 | . | TRBV7-2 | 17
TGTGCCAGCAGCCCGCGGGGCAGGGACGAGCAGTACTTC | CASSPRGRDEQYF | . | TRBJ2-7 | . | TRBV5-6 | 13
TGTGCCAGCAGCTTCTTCTCGGGGGAGCTGTTTTTT | CASSFFSGELFF | . | TRBJ2-2 | . | TRBV7-6 | 12
TGTGCCAGCAGCTTACAGGGTACCTACAATGAGCAGTTCTTC | CASSLQGTYNEQFF | . | TRBJ2-1 | . | TRBV7-9 | 14
TGTGCCAGCAGCCCAGGGTCTAGCGGCCTCTCCTACGAGCAGTACTTC | CASSPGSSGLSYEQYF | . | TRBJ2-7 | TRBD2 | TRBV5-4 | 16
TGCGCCAGCAGCCCCCGGACAGGGCGACTCTACGAGCAGTACTTC | CASSPRTGRLYEQYF | . | TRBJ2-7 | TRBD1 | TRBV5-1 | 15
TGTGCCAGCAGCTCTAACCGCGGCTCCTACGAGCAGTACTTC | CASSSNRGSYEQYF | . | TRBJ2-7 | . | TRBV7-2 | 14
TGTGCCAGACTTATAAGGACTAGCGGGAGCAACAATGAGCAGTTCTTC | CARLIRTSGSNNEQFF | . | TRBJ2-1 | TRBD2 | TRBV6-4 | 16
TGTGCCAGCAGCACAGTAGGAAACACTGAAGCTTTCTTT | CASSTVGNTEAFF | . | TRBJ1-1 | . | TRBV5-6 | 13
TGCAGTGCTAAGGGAACCGGGGAGCTGTTTTTT | CSAKGTGELFF | . | TRBJ2-2 | . | TRBV20-1 | 11
TGTGCCAGCAGCCCTCAGACTAGCGGGAGGGCCTACAATGAGCAGTTCTTC | CASSPQTSGRAYNEQFF | . | TRBJ2-1 | TRBD2 | TRBV28 | 17
TGTGCCAGCAGAGGGGGACTAGCTCAGACCTACGAGCAGTACTTC | CASRGGLAQTYEQYF | . | TRBJ2-7 | TRBD2 | TRBV2 | 15
TGTGCCAGCAGCTTGCGACAGGGGGCTGGTGAGACCCAGTACTTC | CASSLRQGAGETQYF | . | TRBJ2-5 | TRBD1 | TRBV7-9 | 15
TGTGCCAGCAGTTCCTGGACTAGCGGGAGGAAAAGGGAGACCCAGTACTTC | CASSSWTSGRKRETQYF | . | TRBJ2-5 | TRBD2 | TRBV27 | 17
TGTGCCAGCAGCGTAGCTTGGTGCATCCGGGGGGAGCAGTACTTC | CASSVAWCIRGEQYF | . | TRBJ2-7 | . | TRBV9 | 15
TGTGCCAGCTCCCTATGGGGCGGAGGACGGAGCGCAGATACGCAGTATTTT | CASSLWGGGRSADTQYF | many | TRBJ2-3 | . | TRBV28 | 17
TGTGCCGACACAGGCCTTAGTCGCTCTGGAAACACCATATATTTT | CADTGLSRSGNTIYF | many | TRBJ1-3 | . | TRBV6-5 | 15
TGCAGCGCCCCCGACAGGGCGGGCTACAATGAGCAGTTCTTC | CSAPDRAGYNEQFF | . | TRBJ2-1 | TRBD1 | TRBV29-1 | 14
TGTGCCAGCTCACCACCGGTCGATGGCAAAAACATTCAGTACTTC | CASSPPVDGKNIQYF | many | TRBJ2-4 | . | TRBV18 | 15
TGCGCCAGCAGCCAAGATCCCAGTCCAGAGAAGACCCAGTACTTC | CASSQDPSPEKTQYF | few | TRBJ2-5 | . | TRBV4-1 | 15
TGTGCCAGCAGTCCGGGGACAGGGGTCTTGTATCAGCCCCAGCATTTT | CASSPGTGVLYQPQHF | . | TRBJ1-5 | TRBD1 | TRBV28 | 16
TGTGCCAGCAGTGACCTACCGGGACCTAGGAGCTATGAGCAGTTCTTC | CASSDLPGPRSYEQFF | once | TRBJ2-1 | . | TRBV9 | 16
TGCGCCAGCAGTTCCGGAGCGGGAGGGACCTACGAGCAGTACTTC | CASSSGAGGTYEQYF | . | TRBJ2-7 | TRBD2 | TRBV10-2 | 15
TGTGCCAGTAGTATGGGACGGGATCAGCCCCAGCATTTT | CASSMGRDQPQHF | few | TRBJ1-5 | . | TRBV19 | 13
TGTGCCAGTAATCGGGAGGGCGGAACCGGGGAGCTGTTTTTT | CASNREGGTGELFF | once | TRBJ2-2 | TRBD2 | TRBV19 | 14
TGTGCCAGCAGATCGGACGCTAGCAACTCCTACAATGAGCAGTTCTTC | CASRSDASNSYNEQFF | . | TRBJ2-1 | . | TRBV27 | 16
TGCGCCAGCAGCCAAGGTGGAGGGGCCGCTACCCTGTTTTTT | CASSQGGGAATLFF | . | TRBJ2-2 | . | TRBV4-1 | 14
TGTGCCAGCAGACCGAGGGCGGGGTCCTACGAGCAGTACTTC | CASRPRAGSYEQYF | . | TRBJ2-7 | . | TRBV5-4 | 14
TGTGCCAGCAGTCCCCGGGGTATGGTGTCCTACGAGCAGTTCTTC | CASSPRGMVSYEQFF | once | TRBJ2-1 | . | TRBV28 | 15
TGCGCCAGCAGCCCCTACCTTGGACAGGGGGTTAATGAAAAACTGTTTTTT | CASSPYLGQGVNEKLFF | . | TRBJ1-4 | TRBD1 | TRBV4-3 | 17
TGTGCCAGCAGCCACCAAGGGACTAGCACCTACGAGCAGTACTTC | CASSHQGTSTYEQYF | . | TRBJ2-7 | TRBD2 | TRBV6-6 | 15
TGTGCCAGCACATCCTCGGGAGGGGTGAACTATGGCTACACCTTC | CASTSSGGVNYGYTF | . | TRBJ1-2 | . | TRBV6-1 | 15
TGTGCCAGCCAGGGGGGAGGGCCGAGCTCCTACAATGAGCAGTTCTTC | CASQGGGPSSYNEQFF | once | TRBJ2-1 | . | TRBV2 | 16
TGTGCCAGCACGTCGACAGGGGCGGGAAGTGGCTACACCTTC | CASTSTGAGSGYTF | few | TRBJ1-2 | TRBD1 | TRBV28 | 14
TGTGCCAGCAGCGTAGCTTCCCAGAACACTGAAGCTTTCTTT | CASSVASQNTEAFF | . | TRBJ1-1 | . | TRBV9 | 14
TGTGCCAGCAGCTCAACAGCGGGAGCGAGCACCGGGGAGCTGTTTTTT | CASSSTAGASTGELFF | . | TRBJ2-2 | TRBD2 | TRBV5-5 | 16